What follows are 28 T cell receptor beta chains derived from one specimen sequenced in a study of T cell repertoires in cytomegalovirus infection. These receptors are not linked to any known antigen. One entry per CDR3 protein results from TCRdb running MiXCR on the reads. The sample carries about 500,000 distinct CDR3 sequences, about 33% recorded once. Material: cultured PBMCs, obtained from culture after CMV antigen stimulation. These receptors all come from a human donor in good health (CMV status not recorded). Some clones in this sample may be carry-over from other donors' samples.

The V gene is TRBV20-1, the J gene TRBJ2-3; TRBD2 aligns across 12 bases. The CDR3 is 15 amino acids. V shed 6 bases, J shed 4 bases, and the junction held 8 bases outside the gene matches. Germline loops: CDR1 DFQATT, CDR2 SNEGSKA (reference sequence). In nucleotides, the CDR3 is TGCAGTGCCATAAGACTAGCGGGAGTTCCAGATACGCAGTATTTT. Amino acids: CSAIRLAGVPDTQYF.

This sequence joins TRBV7-6 and TRBJ2-7; 11 bases map to TRBD2. V lost 4 bases, J lost 7 bases, and 6 bases stayed unmatched. Per germline, CDR1 SGHVS and CDR2 FNYEAQ. This CDR3 has 14 residues. In DNA form, the CDR3 reads TGTGCCAGCAGCTCACTAGCGGGAGATGGTGAGCAGTACGTC. This sequence encodes CASSSLAGDGEQYV.

The gene calls are TRBV12-5 and TRBJ2-1; 8 nucleotides line up with TRBD2. The V and J ends lost 0 bases and 9 bases, in that order; junction bases with no gene match: 7. Germline loops: CDR1 LGHNT, CDR2 FRNRAP. The CDR3 covers 15 residues. CDR3 nucleotides: TGTGCTAGTGGTTTGGTACTCGGGGGGGGGTTTGAGCAGTTCTTC. It codes for CASGLVLGGGFEQFF.

This clonotype was observed at least ten times. The rearrangement links TRBV28 to TRBJ2-3; 10 nucleotides line up with TRBD2. Germline loops: CDR1 MDHEN, CDR2 SYDVKM. The CDR3 length is 21 residues. The ends lost 4 bases at V and 0 bases at J; junction bases unmatched: 19. In nucleotides, the CDR3 is TGTGCCAGCAGTTCCGGTGATTGGTTCAGCGGGAGGGCCAGGAGCACAGATACGCAGTATTTT. Its protein is CASSSGDWFSGRARSTDTQYF.

This clonotype has ten or more counts. The gene calls are TRBV7-2 and TRBJ1-6; no definite D call. The CDR3 sequence is 14 residues long. V was clipped by 11 bases and J by 0 bases, with 11 bases between them. Looked up from germline, CDR1 is SGHTA and CDR2 is FQGNSA. The CDR3 DNA reads TGTGCCTCCCAGCAAAGCTCCTATAATTCACCCCTCCACTTT. It translates to CASQQSSYNSPLHF.

The table lists this clonotype with a few counts. The rearrangement joins TRBV11-2 to TRBJ2-1, with TRBD2 matching over 8 bases. Germline CDR1 and CDR2: SGHAT and FQNNGV. With V trimmed by 3 bases and J by 8 bases, 12 bases remained unmatched. This CDR3 has 16 residues. CDR3 sequence: CASSFVSSGSPDEQFF. The CDR3 DNA reads as TGTGCCAGCAGCTTCGTTTCAAGCGGGAGTCCGGATGAGCAGTTCTTC.

This clonotype occurred a few times. This chain links TRBV18 with TRBJ2-7; D remains unclear. Trimming took 3 bases from V and 3 from J, leaving 12 bases between them. Germline values: CDR1 KGHSH, CDR2 LQKENI. This CDR3 is 14 amino acids long. Here the CDR3 reads CASSPPSTVYEQYF. CDR3 nucleotides: TGTGCCAGCTCACCTCCCTCCACGGTCTACGAGCAGTACTTC. The full variable domain, its missing parts supplied by reference TRBV18 and TRBJ2-7, is NAGVMQNPRHLVRRRGQEARLRCSPMKGHSHVYWYRQLPEEGLKFMVYLQKENIIDESGMPKERFSAEFPKEGPSILRIQQVVRGDSAAYFCASSPPSTVYEQYFGPGTRLTVT.

This clonotype has just a few counts. The chain joins TRBV7-9 to TRBJ1-2; possible D gene TRBD1, 6 bases. Germline V gene sequence: CDR1 SEHNR, CDR2 FQNEAQ (reference sequence). The CDR3 is 14 amino acids. V gave up 1 base and J gave up 7 bases, with 13 bases separating them. CDR3 bases: TGTGCCAGCAGCTTAGACTGGGGGCAGGGTGGCTACACCTTC. Its translation is CASSLDWGQGGYTF.

Concerning this clonotype: A much larger clone sits a single nucleotide away, making a read error possible. The CDR3 reads CASSLTRGLAGGPSADTQYF. As DNA, the CDR3 is TGTGCCAGCAGCTTAACCCGAGGACTAGCGGGAGGGCCCAGCGCAGATACGCAGTATTTT. The chain couples TRBV7-6 to TRBJ2-3; 15 nucleotides agree with TRBD2. V gave up 2 bases and J gave up 4 bases; unmatched junction bases: 13. CDR1 and CDR2 (germline): SGHVS, FNYEAQ. CDR3 size: 20 residues.

This clonotype was counted at least ten times. CDR3 sequence: CASSLRDRRFDGYTF. The CDR3 nucleotides are TGTGCCAGCAGCCTCCGGGACAGACGATTTGATGGCTACACCTTC. V and J are TRBV7-2 and TRBJ1-2; 7 nucleotides match TRBD1. The CDR3 loop spans 15 amino acids. Trimming took 5 bases from V and 6 from J; bases not matched to a gene: 12. Germline V gives CDR1 SGHTA, CDR2 FQGNSA.

A few counts support this clonotype. The chain couples TRBV7-2 to TRBJ1-5; perhaps TRBD1 as D (5 bases). The CDR3 has 14 amino acids. V dropped 1 base and J dropped 7 bases, with 11 bases sitting between them. Per germline, CDR1 SGHTA and CDR2 FQGNSA. CDR3 sequence (DNA): TGTGCCAGCAGCTTAGACGGGACGAGGCAGCCCCAGCATTTT. It translates to CASSLDGTRQPQHF.

V usage is TRBV6-5 and J usage is TRBJ1-2; D is possibly TRBD1 (5 bases). The CDR3 sequence is 13 residues long. Germline V CDR1 and CDR2: MNHEY, SVGAGI. V was shortened by 7 bases and J by 2 bases, with 11 bases between the two germline ends. For the CDR3, the DNA is TGTGCCAGCAACGGGTGGGGCAACTATGGCTACACCTTC. Translating gives CASNGWGNYGYTF.

This clonotype was recorded many times. The chain combines TRBV12-3 or TRBV12-4 with TRBJ1-1; 7 positions agree with TRBD1. The CDR3 contains 13 residues. Trimming at V came to 6 bases and at J to 4 bases, leaving 5 bases not matched to a gene. The CDR3: CASSPTGFTEAFF. The CDR3 DNA sequence: TGTGCCAGCAGCCCGACAGGGTTCACTGAAGCTTTCTTT.

The chain links TRBV4-2 to TRBJ1-4; D uncertain. Deletions cut 3 bases from V and 0 bases from J, with 5 bases between. Per germline, CDR1 LGHNA and CDR2 YNFKEQ. The CDR3 covers 14 residues. CDR3 coding DNA: TGTGCCAGCAGCCAGCCAGCAACTAATGAAAAACTGTTTTTT. As protein: CASSQPATNEKLFF.

V is TRBV7-2 and J is TRBJ2-2; a weak D match, TRBD2 (6 bases). With 5 bases removed from V and 6 bases from J, the gap between germline ends came to 16 bases. Germline assignment: CDR1 SGHTA and CDR2 FQGNSA. There are 15 residues in the CDR3. The CDR3 loop is CASSPLAGISGELFF. DNA for the CDR3: TGTGCCAGCAGCCCGTTGGCGGGAATCTCCGGGGAGCTGTTTTTT. The full variable domain, with the rest looked up from reference TRBV7-2 and TRBJ2-2, is GAGVSQSPSNKVTEKGKDVELRCDPISGHTALYWYRQSLGQGLEFLIYFQGNSAPDKSGLPSDRFSAERTGGSVSTLTIQRTQQEDSAVYLCASSPLAGISGELFFGEGSRLTVL.

The chain joins TRBV7-9 to TRBJ2-7; tentatively, D is TRBD2 (5 bases). This CDR3 comprises 13 residues. V was trimmed by 7 bases and J by 0 bases, leaving 10 bases between them. The germline V gene has CDR1 SEHNR and CDR2 FQNEAQ (reference sequence). The CDR3 nucleotides are TGTGCCAGCACGGGTAGCGACTCCTACGAGCAGTACTTC. Its translation: CASTGSDSYEQYF.

The sample holds a few counts of this clonotype. The chain has TRBV7-2 and TRBJ2-7; TRBD1 matches 7 bases. The CDR3 has 16 residues. Germline V lookup: CDR1 SGHTA, CDR2 FQGNSA. The V gene end was trimmed by 5 bases and the J gene end by 3 bases; junction bases not matched to a gene: 13. CDR3 DNA: TGTGCCAGCAGCGATGTGGGACAGACACTCTTCTACGAGCAGTACGTC. Its protein is CASSDVGQTLFYEQYV.

This clonotype was observed a few times. The chain joins TRBV2 to TRBJ2-1; weak D call: TRBD2 (5 bases). The CDR3 contains 13 residues. The V gene's germline CDR1 is SNHLY and CDR2 FYNNEI. Trimming cost V 8 bases and J 9 bases, with 17 bases left between them. The CDR3 region is CASVVERAGEQFF. The CDR3 DNA sequence: TGTGCCAGCGTCGTTGAGAGGGCCGGTGAGCAGTTCTTC.

V usage is TRBV4-3 and J usage is TRBJ1-5, with unresolved D. CDR1 LGHNA and CDR2 YSLEER come from the germline V gene. Trimming cost V 3 bases and J 1 base, with 16 bases left between them. The CDR3 spans 17 residues. The CDR3 DNA sequence: TGCGCCAGCAGCCACGGACTGGGCGCGGGGAGCAATCAGCCCCAGCATTTT. Protein sequence: CASSHGLGAGSNQPQHF.

This clonotype was seen a handful of times. This sequence joins TRBV6-6 and TRBJ1-3; TRBD1 matches at 7 bases. CDR3 length equals 15 residues. Germline CDR1 reads MNHNY; CDR2 reads SVGAGI (reference sequence). J was trimmed by 4 bases and V by 8 bases; bases with no gene match: 11. The CDR3 nucleotides are TGTGCCAGCCGTGGGGGAGGGGGCACCGGAAACACCATATATTTT. Protein sequence: CASRGGGGTGNTIYF.

The J gene is TRBJ1-2, the V gene TRBV6-2 or TRBV6-3; unclear D gene. Looked up from germline, CDR1 is MNHEY and CDR2 is SVGEGT. V was pared by 4 bases and J by 8 bases, with 14 bases between. The CDR3 length is 13 residues. Here the CDR3 reads CASSLIEAAGYTF. CDR3 bases: TGTGCCAGCAGTTTAATTGAGGCCGCCGGCTACACCTTC.

This clonotype has a handful of counts. The chain couples TRBV7-2 to TRBJ1-3, with D possibly TRBD1 on 5 matching bases. V was shortened by 1 base and J by 1 base, with 11 bases between the two germline ends. The germline V gene encodes CDR1 SGHTA and CDR2 FQGNSA. The CDR3 covers 16 residues. CDR3 DNA sequence: TGTGCCAGCAGCTTAGTCGAGTCAGGGTCTGGAAACACCATATATTTT. Its translation is CASSLVESGSGNTIYF.

This chain connects TRBV28 to TRBJ1-5; TRBD1 agrees at 7 bases. CDR1 is MDHEN, CDR2 SYDVKM, per germline. This CDR3 spans 17 amino acids. Unmatched junction bases numbered 9, after V lost 1 base and J lost 3 bases. For the CDR3, the DNA is TGTGCCAGCAGTTTATATACAGGGGAGGGATTCAATCAGCCCCAGCATTTT. This sequence encodes CASSLYTGEGFNQPQHF. Based on the CDR3 plus reference TRBV28 and TRBJ1-5, the full variable domain is DVKVTQSSRYLVKRTGEKVFLECVQDMDHENMFWYRQDPGLGLRLIYFSYDVKMKEKGDIPEGYSVSREKKERFSLILESASTNQTSMYLCASSLYTGEGFNQPQHFGDGTRLSIL.

The J gene is TRBJ1-1, the V gene TRBV7-8; no firm D call. CDR3 length: 13 amino acids. Per the germline V gene, CDR1 is SGHVS and CDR2 is FQNEAQ. The V end was cut by 1 base, the J end by 10 bases, with 13 bases between. The CDR3 region is CASSLDEVGRAFF. Written as DNA, the CDR3 is TGTGCCAGCAGCTTAGATGAGGTGGGGAGAGCTTTCTTT.

This chain uses TRBV27 with TRBJ2-3; D assignment may be TRBD1 or TRBD2 (6 bases each). V was trimmed by 7 bases and J by 4 bases, leaving 21 bases between them. Per the germline V gene, CDR1 is MNHEY and CDR2 is SMNVEV (reference sequence). This CDR3 spans 16 amino acids. As DNA, the CDR3 is TGTGCCAGCACCCCGAGAGGGGGGATCCCACCAGATACGCAGTATTTT. It specifies CASTPRGGIPPDTQYF.

V usage is TRBV7-2 and J usage is TRBJ2-5, with D perhaps TRBD1 (5 bases). In germline, CDR1 is SGHTA, CDR2 FQGNSA. The V gene lost 4 bases and the J gene lost 1 base, with 7 bases spanning the gap. The CDR3 runs to 13 residues. The DNA of the CDR3 is TGTGCCAGCAGCTGGGGCCTCCAAGAGACCCAGTACTTC. Encoded protein: CASSWGLQETQYF.

The gene calls are TRBV20-1 and TRBJ2-7, with 12 positions matching TRBD2. Germline CDR1 is DFQATT and CDR2 is SNEGSKA (reference sequence). Germline trimming cut 6 bases from V and 2 bases from J; bases unmatched to any gene: 5. The CDR3 is 14 residues long. The CDR3 loop reads CSAMTSGRPYEQYF. The CDR3 nucleotides are TGCAGTGCAATGACTAGCGGGAGACCCTACGAGCAGTACTTC.

This clonotype was detected only a few times. V usage is TRBV19 and J usage is TRBJ1-2; a possible D gene is TRBD1 (6 bases). Germline CDR1 LNHDA, CDR2 SQIVND (reference sequence). This CDR3 has 13 residues. Trimming removed 3 bases at V and 5 bases at J, with 10 bases between. The DNA for the CDR3 is TGTGCCAGTAGTATCGGACAGTCGTATGGCTACACCTTC. Encoded protein: CASSIGQSYGYTF. Full variable domain (missing parts from reference TRBV19 and TRBJ1-2): DGGITQSPKYLFRKEGQNVTLSCEQNLNHDAMYWYRQDPGQGLRLIYYSQIVNDFQKGDIAEGYSVSREKKESFPLTVTSAQKNPTAFYLCASSIGQSYGYTFGSGTRLTVV.